This T cell receptor beta chain was obtained from a study of graft-versus-host responses after intestinal transplantation. Study-wide background: Among the recipients, transplants were multivisceral, liver-intestinal, or isolated intestinal. Each recipient received anti-thymocyte globulin induction, then tacrolimus and steroids for approximately 3 years. Overall study findings and caveats: The study found high graft-versus-host to host-versus-graft clonal ratios in allografts of patients with graft-donor T cell macrochimerism. Some GvH clones were seen earlier in gut or blood, suggesting intestinal origin.

In regard to this clone: Its target is unknown.

The CDR3 sequence is 14 residues long. The ends were cut back, 1 base at V and 8 bases at J, with 12 bases in the middle. Germline lookup yields CDR1 MGHRA and CDR2 YSYEKL. Assay: immunoSEQ multiplex PCR; the TCRdb copy retains only in-frame clones and omits some. Altogether tens of thousands of clones are present, approximately 92% being singletons, with the ten largest covering about 0.3%. The rearrangement links TRBV4-1 to TRBJ2-1; D remains unclear. Sequencing used unstimulated CD4+ T cells sorted from spleen or lymph node cells, obtained before intestinal transplant. This receptor was identified in a human donor who received an intestinal transplant. The CDR3 bases are TGCGCCAGCAGCCAAGGGCTGTTGGGTTATGAGCAGTTCTTC. As protein: CASSQGLLGYEQFF.